This TCR beta chain was sequenced in a study of T cell repertoires in cytomegalovirus infection. For the study at large: Public TCR beta signatures indicated both CMV infection and matching HLA type.

Notes on the study in general: Summed frequency of shared TCR beta families picked out CMV carriers who also had the relevant HLA. Predominance within the ex vivo response was attributable to HLA-C-restricted CMV-specific TCR beta clonotypes.

The sample holds a few counts of this clonotype. Its cognate antigen is unknown. CDR1 and CDR2 from the germline V gene are KGHDR and SFDVKD. This CDR3 contains 12 residues. Deletions cut 3 bases from V and 7 bases from J, with 8 bases between. TCRdb ran MiXCR on the reads and lists one entry per CDR3 protein. Here the sample spans over 300,000 distinct CDR3 sequences, approximately 9.5% being singletons. This receptor was identified in a human donor in good health (CMV status not recorded). Some clones in this sample may be carry-over from other donors' samples. Material for sequencing was PBMCs. The chain couples TRBV24-1 to TRBJ2-5; weak D call: TRBD1 (5 bases). The CDR3 loop is CATSDQTGTQYF. The CDR3 DNA is TGTGCCACCAGTGATCAAACAGGGACCCAGTACTTC.